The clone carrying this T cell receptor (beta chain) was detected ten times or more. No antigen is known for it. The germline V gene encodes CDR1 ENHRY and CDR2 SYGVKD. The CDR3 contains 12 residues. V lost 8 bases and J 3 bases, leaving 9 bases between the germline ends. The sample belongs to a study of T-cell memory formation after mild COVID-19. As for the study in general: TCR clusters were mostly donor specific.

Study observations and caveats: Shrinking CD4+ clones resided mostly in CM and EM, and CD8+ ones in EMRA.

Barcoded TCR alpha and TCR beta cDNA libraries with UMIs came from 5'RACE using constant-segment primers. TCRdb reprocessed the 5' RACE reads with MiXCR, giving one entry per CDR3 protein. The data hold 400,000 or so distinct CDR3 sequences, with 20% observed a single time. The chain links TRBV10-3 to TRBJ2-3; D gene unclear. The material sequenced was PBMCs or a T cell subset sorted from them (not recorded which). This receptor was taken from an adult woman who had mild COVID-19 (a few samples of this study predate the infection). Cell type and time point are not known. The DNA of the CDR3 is TGTGCCATCGGAGCAATGACAGATACGCAGTATTTT. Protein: CAIGAMTDTQYF.